The T cell receptor beta chain described here comes from a study of cytomegalovirus exposure and HLA in healthy donors. The CDR3 is 13 residues long. The germline V and J ends were trimmed by 4 bases and 6 bases, with 12 bases remaining between them. Germline-derived CDR1 and CDR2 are MNHEY and SVGAGI. This clone was observed a handful of times. It was with 60 Vbeta and 13 Jbeta primers that the PCR ran. The assay was immunoSEQ multiplex PCR, and TCRdb's table has in-frame clones only and misses some. The table records under 200,000 clones, over 75% of them present only once. V gene TRBV6-5 combines with J gene TRBJ1-2; possibly TRBD1 for D (6 bases). Sequenced: PBMCs. This receptor was taken from a woman in her thirties in good health and CMV-seronegative. CDR3 coding DNA: TGTGCCAGCAGTTTAGACAGGTCCCATGGCTACACCTTC. Residues: CASSLDRSHGYTF.